These T cell receptor beta chains were read from a single sample in a study of T cell responses to AZD1222 COVID-19 vaccine. Some clones are missing from TCRdb's copy, which holds only in-frame ones; the method was immunoSEQ multiplex PCR. The top ten hold around 2.8% of the sample, which has some 95,000 clones, roughly 91% seen once. This specimen was peripheral blood, taken on day 0 of MenACWY control vaccination. Source of these receptors: an adult in good health. Both conserved end residues are part of each CDR3. Each record gives: V gene, clone size, J gene, D gene, CDR3 DNA, CDR3 protein. The D gene is left open where the match is weak. Rows give clone size only sometimes, using once, few, many, or a class for an expanded clone.

V: TRBV3-1/TRBV3-2; size: .; J: TRBJ2-5; D: .; DNA: TGTGCCAGCAGCCAAGATTATGGGGGGGAGACCCAGTACTTC; CDR3: CASSQDYGGETQYF
V: TRBV7-2; size: .; J: TRBJ2-7; D: TRBD1; DNA: TGTGCCAGCAGCTCCCGGACAGGGAGCAACGAGCAGTACTTC; CDR3: CASSSRTGSNEQYF
V: TRBV6-5; size: .; J: TRBJ2-7; D: TRBD2; DNA: TGTGCCAGCAGTTACTCGGGGCGGGGGGCCTACGAGCAGTACTTC; CDR3: CASSYSGRGAYEQYF
V: TRBV28; size: .; J: TRBJ1-4; D: TRBD1; DNA: TGTGCCAGCAGTTTCCCCCTGGGACAGAGTAATGAAAAACTGTTTTTT; CDR3: CASSFPLGQSNEKLFF
V: TRBV7-9; size: .; J: TRBJ1-4; D: .; DNA: TGTGCCAGCAGCTTGGGACGAGGGGAGGAGAGTGAAAAACTGTTTTTT; CDR3: CASSLGRGEESEKLFF
V: TRBV7-2; size: few; J: TRBJ1-1; D: .; DNA: TGTGCCAGCAGCTTAGAAAGGTGGAACACTGAAGCTTTCTTT; CDR3: CASSLERWNTEAFF
V: TRBV6-2/TRBV6-3; size: .; J: TRBJ2-7; D: .; DNA: TGTGCCAGCAGTCCCCTCGCGGGGGCTAACTACGAGCAGTACTTC; CDR3: CASSPLAGANYEQYF
V: TRBV5-4; size: .; J: TRBJ1-2; D: .; DNA: TGTGCCAGCAGCTTGGCTAACCCGGACCCTACCTATGGCTACACCTTC; CDR3: CASSLANPDPTYGYTF
V: TRBV7-9; size: .; J: TRBJ2-7; D: .; DNA: TGTGCCAGCAGCCAATCCGGGACTTCCTACGAGCAGTACTTC; CDR3: CASSQSGTSYEQYF
V: TRBV5-8; size: .; J: TRBJ2-5; D: TRBD1; DNA: TGTGCCAGCAGCTTGGCCAGGGGGCAACAGACCCAGTACTTC; CDR3: CASSLARGQQTQYF
V: TRBV5-5; size: .; J: TRBJ1-1; D: .; DNA: TGTGCCAGCAGCTTGGGTCGAGGCACTGAAGCTTTCTTT; CDR3: CASSLGRGTEAFF
V: TRBV29-1; size: .; J: TRBJ1-2; D: .; DNA: TGCAGCGTTGATCAGGGAGGCTATGGCTACACCTTC; CDR3: CSVDQGGYGYTF
V: TRBV20-1; size: .; J: TRBJ2-2; D: .; DNA: TGCAGTGCTAGTCGCAGCCTAAACACCGGGGAGCTGTTTTTT; CDR3: CSASRSLNTGELFF
V: TRBV7-2; size: once; J: TRBJ1-2; D: TRBD1; DNA: TGTGCCAGCAGCGCCGGGACAGGGGTTAACTATGGCTACACCTTC; CDR3: CASSAGTGVNYGYTF
V: TRBV19; size: .; J: TRBJ1-6; D: .; DNA: TGTGCCAGTAGTATAGAGGGCTCTTCACCCCTCCACTTT; CDR3: CASSIEGSSPLHF
V: TRBV7-8; size: .; J: TRBJ1-1; D: TRBD1; DNA: TGTGCCAGCAGCTTGAAGGACAGGGACACTGAAGCTTTCTTT; CDR3: CASSLKDRDTEAFF
V: TRBV5-1; size: .; J: TRBJ1-2; D: .; DNA: TGCGCCAGCAGCGTGGGGGCCCCTAACTATGGCTACACCTTC; CDR3: CASSVGAPNYGYTF
V: TRBV5-5; size: .; J: TRBJ2-1; D: .; DNA: TGTGCCAGCAGCTCCGGGACACCTTACAATGAGCAGTTCTTC; CDR3: CASSSGTPYNEQFF
V: TRBV7-2; size: .; J: TRBJ1-6; D: .; DNA: TGTGCCAGCAGCTTATTAAACGGGCTTAGAAATTCACCCCTCCACTTT; CDR3: CASSLLNGLRNSPLHF
V: TRBV11-3; size: .; J: TRBJ1-1; D: .; DNA: TGTGCCAGCAGCCAGAGGTCATCAGGAGGTGGCACTGAAGCTTTCTTT; CDR3: CASSQRSSGGGTEAFF
V: TRBV13; size: .; J: TRBJ1-2; D: TRBD1; DNA: TGTGCCAGCAGCACCCGACAGGGGGCGCCTTCCGGTGATGGCTACACCTTC; CDR3: CASSTRQGAPSGDGYTF
V: TRBV24-1; size: .; J: TRBJ2-1; D: TRBD2; DNA: TGTGCCACCAGTGATTTTGCGGGGGGGCTAACGGAGCAGTTCTTC; CDR3: CATSDFAGGLTEQFF
V: TRBV5-6; size: .; J: TRBJ2-3; D: .; DNA: TGTGCCAGCAGCTTCGCCGGGACCACAGATACGCAGTATTTT; CDR3: CASSFAGTTDTQYF
V: TRBV4-1; size: .; J: TRBJ2-5; D: TRBD1; DNA: TGCGCCAGCAGCCAAGGACAGGGCAGGGAGACCCAGTACTTC; CDR3: CASSQGQGRETQYF
V: TRBV5-1; size: once; J: TRBJ1-1; D: TRBD1; DNA: TGCGCCAGCAGCCAAACAGGGGGCGCGAACACTGAAGCTTTCTTT; CDR3: CASSQTGGANTEAFF
V: TRBV4-3; size: .; J: TRBJ1-1; D: .; DNA: TGCGCCAGCAGCCAAGATTCAGGTGGGGACACTGAAGCTTTCTTT; CDR3: CASSQDSGGDTEAFF
V: TRBV30; size: .; J: TRBJ2-3; D: .; DNA: TGTGCCTGGAGTATAGGCGGCGGCACAGATACGCAGTATTTT; CDR3: CAWSIGGGTDTQYF
V: TRBV28; size: .; J: TRBJ1-1; D: .; DNA: TGTGCCAGCACCCTGGGGGGATCTGAAGCTTTCTTT; CDR3: CASTLGGSEAFF
V: TRBV4-1; size: .; J: TRBJ1-1; D: .; DNA: TGCGCCAGCAGCCAAGATCGGTTTGGGGATGAAGCTTTCTTT; CDR3: CASSQDRFGDEAFF
V: TRBV6-2/TRBV6-3; size: .; J: TRBJ1-1; D: .; DNA: TGTGCCAGCAGTTCCACAGGGTTCACTGAAGCTTTCTTT; CDR3: CASSSTGFTEAFF
V: TRBV7-9; size: .; J: TRBJ1-6; D: .; DNA: TGTGCCAGCAGCTATCGACTGGATTCACCCCTCCACTTT; CDR3: CASSYRLDSPLHF
V: TRBV2; size: .; J: TRBJ1-6; D: .; DNA: TGTGCCAGCAATTTAGGATCGTTTAATTCACCCCTCCACTTT; CDR3: CASNLGSFNSPLHF
V: TRBV7-3; size: .; J: TRBJ2-1; D: .; DNA: TGTGCCAGCAGCTTAACGTTGGAGTACGAGCAGTTCTTC; CDR3: CASSLTLEYEQFF
V: TRBV4-1; size: .; J: TRBJ2-1; D: .; DNA: TGCGCCAGCAGCCAAGTGGGACTTTTAAATGAGCAGTTCTTC; CDR3: CASSQVGLLNEQFF
V: TRBV19; size: .; J: TRBJ2-1; D: .; DNA: TGTGCCAGTAGTAGGGGTTTAGGGAACGAGCAGTTCTTC; CDR3: CASSRGLGNEQFF
V: TRBV3-1/TRBV3-2; size: .; J: TRBJ1-3; D: .; DNA: TGTGCCAGCAGCTCTACAGATCTTGGAAACACCATATATTTT; CDR3: CASSSTDLGNTIYF
V: TRBV4-2; size: few; J: TRBJ2-6; D: .; DNA: TGTGCCAGCAGCCAAGAGGACGAGGGGGGTTCTGGGGCCAACGTCCTGACTTTC; CDR3: CASSQEDEGGSGANVLTF
V: TRBV5-4; size: .; J: TRBJ1-6; D: TRBD1; DNA: TGTGCCAGCAGCTCTGGACAGGGCTCACCCCTCCACTTT; CDR3: CASSSGQGSPLHF
V: TRBV6-5; size: .; J: TRBJ1-3; D: .; DNA: TGTGCCAGTTGGGAGGCTGGAAACACCATATATTTT; CDR3: CASWEAGNTIYF
V: TRBV27; size: .; J: TRBJ2-5; D: .; DNA: TGTGCCAGCAGTCCCGAAACTAGGGCGGGCGAGACCCAGTACTTC; CDR3: CASSPETRAGETQYF
V: TRBV15; size: .; J: TRBJ1-6; D: .; DNA: TGTGCCACCAGCAGAGATTCGGGGACGAATTCACCCCTCCACTTT; CDR3: CATSRDSGTNSPLHF
V: TRBV7-2; size: .; J: TRBJ2-7; D: .; DNA: TGTGCCAGCAGGGTAGTGGGCACGGCTGGCGAGCAGTACTTC; CDR3: CASRVVGTAGEQYF
V: TRBV4-2; size: few; J: TRBJ1-2; D: .; DNA: TGTGCCAGCAGCCACATCGCAGTAGGCTACACCTTC; CDR3: CASSHIAVGYTF
V: TRBV6-5; size: .; J: TRBJ2-7; D: TRBD1; DNA: TGTGCCAGCAGTTCTGGACAGGGTCGCTACGAGCAGTACTTC; CDR3: CASSSGQGRYEQYF
V: TRBV27; size: .; J: TRBJ2-1; D: TRBD2; DNA: TGTGCCAGCAGCGCCTCTCGGAGCGGGGGGGCTAGAGAGCAGTTCTTC; CDR3: CASSASRSGGAREQFF
V: TRBV7-8; size: .; J: TRBJ2-7; D: TRBD2; DNA: TGTGCCAGCAGCACAAAGGAGCGGGGGTTATCCTACGAGCAGTACTTC; CDR3: CASSTKERGLSYEQYF
V: TRBV12-3/TRBV12-4; size: .; J: TRBJ2-5; D: TRBD2; DNA: TGTGCCAGCAGAAGACTAGCGGAAGAGACCCAGTACTTC; CDR3: CASRRLAEETQYF
V: TRBV15; size: .; J: TRBJ2-5; D: .; DNA: TGTGCCACCGGGGACTCCCCTTCACAAGAGACCCAGTACTTC; CDR3: CATGDSPSQETQYF